Each of the 30 T cell receptor beta chains below was sequenced from the same sample in a study of early T cells in non-severe SARS-CoV-2 infection. Each CDR3 protein gets one entry after TCRdb re-called the 5' RACE reads with MiXCR. Here the sample spans under 60,000 distinct CDR3 sequences, approximately 8.4% being singletons. Sequencing was done on a sample of whole blood. The origin of the receptors is an adult who was a healthcare worker with PCR-confirmed SARS-CoV-2 infection or an uninfected control (not recorded which).

In this sample, this clonotype turned up many times. The chain has TRBV25-1 and TRBJ2-1; TRBD2 might be the D (5 bases). The V end was cut by 8 bases, the J end by 3 bases, with 14 bases between. This CDR3 is built from 14 residues. Germline CDR1 MGHDK, CDR2 SYGVNS. Here the CDR3 reads CASSAEVIYNEQFF. CDR3 nucleotides: TGTGCCAGCTCTGCGGAGGTAATCTACAATGAGCAGTTCTTC. Filled out from reference TRBV25-1 and TRBJ2-1, the complete variable domain reads EADIYQTPRYLVIGTGKKITLECSQTMGHDKMYWYQQDPGMELHLIHYSYGVNSTEKGDLSSESTVSRIRTEHFPLTLESARPSHTSQYLCASSAEVIYNEQFFGPGTRLTVL.

CDR3 amino acids: CSAREGGYTEAFF. The DNA for the CDR3 is TGCAGTGCTAGAGAAGGGGGTTACACTGAAGCTTTCTTT. The chain couples TRBV20-1 to TRBJ1-1; D is possibly TRBD1 (6 bases). The CDR3 has 13 residues. Germline V lookup: CDR1 DFQATT, CDR2 SNEGSKA (reference sequence). Trimming cost V 0 bases and J 3 bases, with 8 bases left between them.

The V gene is TRBV6-1, the J gene TRBJ2-7; D unresolved. This CDR3 spans 12 amino acids. Trimming removed 0 bases from V and 3 bases from J, with 3 bases in between. Germline V gene lookup returns CDR1 MNHNS and CDR2 SASEGT. This CDR3 is CASSEAFYEQYF. The CDR3 region has the DNA TGTGCCAGCAGTGAAGCCTTCTACGAGCAGTACTTC.

V gene TRBV27 combines with J gene TRBJ2-7; 11 nucleotides line up with TRBD2. The J segment lost 3 bases and the V segment lost 6 bases, leaving 4 bases of the junction unmatched. CDR3 size: 14 residues. Looked up from germline, CDR1 is MNHEY and CDR2 is SMNVEV (reference sequence). The CDR3 DNA sequence: TGTGCCAGCAGCTTCACTAGCGGGGGCTACGAGCAGTACTTC. It is translated as CASSFTSGGYEQYF.

The sample holds many counts of this clonotype. The V call is TRBV29-1, the J call TRBJ2-2; 13 bases are shared with TRBD2. From germline, CDR1 is SQVTM and CDR2 ANQGSEA. Trimming removed 6 bases from V and 6 bases from J; junction bases left unmatched: 4. The CDR3 extends over 14 amino acids. This CDR3 reads CSVRTSGRAGELFF. The CDR3 DNA sequence: TGCAGCGTCCGGACTAGCGGGAGAGCCGGGGAGCTGTTTTTT.

V gene TRBV29-1 combines with J gene TRBJ2-5, with D tentatively TRBD1 (6 bases). The CDR3 extends over 13 amino acids. The V gene's germline CDR1 is SQVTM and CDR2 ANQGSEA. Trimming removed 7 bases at V and 0 bases at J, with 12 bases between. The CDR3 here is CSGRQAYQETQYF. Written as DNA, the CDR3 is TGCAGCGGAAGACAGGCCTACCAAGAGACCCAGTACTTC.

The chain recombines TRBV5-1 with TRBJ2-3; D gene ambiguous. Looked up from germline, CDR1 is SGHRS and CDR2 is YFSETQ. V lost 4 bases and J 6 bases, leaving 15 bases between the germline ends. The CDR3 contains 14 residues. The CDR3 sequence: CASSPDGFVDTQYF. DNA of the CDR3: TGCGCCAGCAGCCCCGACGGGTTTGTGGATACGCAGTATTTT.

The chain recombines TRBV4-2 with TRBJ2-5; weak D call: TRBD1 (5 bases). Germline values: CDR1 LGHNA, CDR2 YNFKEQ. The CDR3 length is 14 residues. Trimming took 3 bases from V and 5 from J, leaving 13 bases between them. This CDR3 is CASSQGTSGETQYF. As DNA, the CDR3 is TGTGCCAGCAGCCAGGGAACCTCAGGGGAGACCCAGTACTTC.

This clonotype was counted many times. The chain couples TRBV4-1 to TRBJ1-2; possible D gene TRBD1, 5 bases. The CDR3 runs 15 residues. Germline V gene lookup returns CDR1 MGHRA and CDR2 YSYEKL. Trimming took off 2 bases at V and 8 bases at J, with 18 bases between the two ends. CDR3 sequence: CASSQNGGGSRGYTF. CDR3 DNA: TGCGCCAGCAGCCAAAATGGGGGAGGGTCGCGAGGCTACACCTTC.

This chain uses TRBV19 with TRBJ1-4, with a possible D match to TRBD1 (5 bases). CDR1 and CDR2 (germline): LNHDA, SQIVND (reference sequence). This CDR3 contains 20 residues. V lost 5 bases and J lost 0, with 25 bases in between. This chain's CDR3 is CASSETGAQTFAATNEKLFF. CDR3 bases: TGTGCCAGTAGTGAAACAGGTGCCCAGACTTTTGCTGCAACTAATGAAAAACTGTTTTTT.

CDR3 loop: CASSYYGQRNTGELFF. The CDR3 DNA reads TGTGCCAGCAGTTACTATGGGCAGAGGAACACCGGGGAGCTGTTTTTT. The chain joins TRBV6-5 to TRBJ2-2, with D uncertain. V lost 1 base, J lost 1 base, and 10 bases lay in between. Germline V gene lookup returns CDR1 MNHEY and CDR2 SVGAGI. The length of the CDR3 is 16 residues.

The chain recombines TRBV11-3 with TRBJ2-1, with D perhaps being TRBD1 or TRBD2 (6 bases each). The CDR3 spans 12 residues. The germline CDR1 and CDR2 sequences are SGHNT and YENEEA. Trimming left V 8 bases short and J 6 bases short, with 11 bases between. CDR3 region: CASYEGGNEQFF. In DNA, the CDR3 is TGTGCCAGCTACGAGGGGGGCAATGAGCAGTTCTTC.

This clonotype was seen a few times. The chain joins TRBV20-1 to TRBJ2-5; 7 bases align to TRBD2. Trimming removed 0 bases from V and 4 bases from J; junction bases left unmatched: 2. Per germline, CDR1 DFQATT and CDR2 SNEGSKA (reference sequence). The CDR3 contains 13 residues. The CDR3 DNA follows: TGCAGTGCTAGAGAATTAGCGGGAGAGACCCAGTACTTC. Residues: CSARELAGETQYF.

This clonotype has a handful of counts. The rearrangement uses TRBV20-1 and TRBJ1-5, with D perhaps matching TRBD1 (5 bases). This CDR3 region has 15 residues. Looked up from germline, CDR1 is DFQATT and CDR2 is SNEGSKA (reference sequence). Trimming took 3 bases from V and 0 from J, leaving 12 bases between them. This CDR3 reads CSARGIGGSNQPQHF. The CDR3 DNA is TGCAGTGCTAGGGGTATCGGGGGTAGCAATCAGCCCCAGCATTTT.

The sample holds a few counts of this clonotype. The gene calls are TRBV20-1 and TRBJ2-1, with 7 bases identical to TRBD2. The CDR3 runs to 14 residues. Unmatched junction bases numbered 9, after V lost 2 bases and J lost 8 bases. CDR1 is DFQATT and CDR2 is SNEGSKA in the germline V gene (reference sequence). CDR3 sequence: CSARNSGKGDEQFF. The CDR3 DNA reads as TGCAGTGCTAGAAACAGCGGGAAGGGCGATGAGCAGTTCTTC.

Only a few counts were recorded for this clonotype. The genes are TRBV18 and TRBJ2-7; TRBD2 might be the D (6 bases). The CDR3 has 16 residues. CDR1 and CDR2 (germline): KGHSH, LQKENI. Trimming cost V 2 bases and J 0 bases, with 14 bases left between them. The CDR3 nucleotides are TGTGCCAGCTCACCAGTTGATAGCGGCCCCTCCTACGAGCAGTACTTC. Translated, it gives CASSPVDSGPSYEQYF.

This clonotype occurred many times. J is TRBJ2-7 and V is TRBV12-3 or TRBV12-4, with D perhaps TRBD1 or TRBD2 (5 bases each). V lost 6 bases, J lost 0 bases, and 24 bases lay in between. The CDR3 extends over 18 amino acids. CDR3 DNA sequence: TGTGCCAGCAGCCGGGCCTTAAACAGAGGGGACCACTCCTACGAGCAGTACTTC. This encodes CASSRALNRGDHSYEQYF.

This clonotype turned up a few times. J is TRBJ2-3 and V is TRBV6-6; 8 nucleotides align to TRBD2. The CDR3 extends over 15 amino acids. The J segment lost 1 base and the V segment lost 6 bases, leaving 6 bases of the junction unmatched. CDR1 is MNHNY, CDR2 SVGAGI, per germline (reference sequence). CDR3 amino acids: CASRASGSGTDTQYF. CDR3 in DNA: TGTGCCAGCAGAGCCAGCGGGAGTGGCACAGATACGCAGTATTTT.

This clonotype appeared many times. This sequence joins TRBV12-3 or TRBV12-4 and TRBJ2-7, with D perhaps being TRBD1 or TRBD2 (5 bases each). V gave up 7 bases and J gave up 5 bases, with 12 bases separating them. The CDR3 length is 12 residues. The DNA of the CDR3 is TGTGCCAGCACGTCCGAGGGGAACGAGCAGTACTTC. It codes for CASTSEGNEQYF.

This clonotype was seen at least ten times. V is TRBV20-1 and J is TRBJ2-7, with D possibly matching TRBD1 (5 bases). The CDR3 extends over 15 amino acids. V was pared by 0 bases and J by 6 bases, with 18 bases between. CDR1 DFQATT and CDR2 SNEGSKA come from the germline V gene (reference sequence). Here the CDR3 reads CSARDLSRQSGEQYF. CDR3 sequence (DNA): TGCAGTGCTAGAGATTTGTCGAGACAGTCCGGCGAGCAGTACTTC.

This clonotype was detected only a few times. The J gene is TRBJ2-3, the V gene TRBV4-1; D perhaps matches TRBD2 (6 bases). Germline lookup yields CDR1 MGHRA and CDR2 YSYEKL. The CDR3 covers 15 residues. V was cut by 6 bases and J by 0 bases, with 13 bases left in between. CDR3 bases: TGCGCCAGCAGGGGAGGCTACTCTAGCACAGATACGCAGTATTTT. Its protein is CASRGGYSSTDTQYF.

Many counts were recorded for this clonotype. The rearrangement joins TRBV14 to TRBJ2-7; D is perhaps TRBD2 (5 bases). Germline CDR1 SGHDN, CDR2 FVKESK. Trimming took 1 base from V and 0 from J, leaving 7 bases between them. This CDR3 is 14 amino acids long. The CDR3 DNA reads as TGTGCCAGCAGCCAAGGAGGGAACTCCTACGAGCAGTACTTC. It codes for CASSQGGNSYEQYF.

J is TRBJ2-6 and V is TRBV10-3, with TRBD1 identical over 10 bases. J was trimmed by 0 bases and V by 2 bases; bases with no gene match: 4. CDR3 length equals 18 residues. CDR1 and CDR2 (germline): ENHRY, SYGVKD. CDR3 sequence reads: CAISETGTGVSGANVLTF. As DNA, the CDR3 is TGTGCCATCAGTGAGACCGGGACAGGGGTCTCTGGGGCCAACGTCCTGACTTTC.

This clonotype was counted a few times. V is TRBV7-6 and J is TRBJ2-3; D possibly corresponds to TRBD2 (5 bases). The germline V gene encodes CDR1 SGHVS and CDR2 FNYEAQ. This CDR3 contains 14 residues. Trimming stripped 0 bases from V and 2 bases from J, with 6 bases between. In nucleotides, the CDR3 is TGTGCCAGCAGCTTAGCCGGGGACACAGATACGCAGTATTTT. Protein product: CASSLAGDTDTQYF.

In its sample, this clonotype was seen many times. The J gene is TRBJ1-4, the V gene TRBV29-1; TRBD1 aligns across 8 bases. CDR1 is SQVTM and CDR2 is ANQGSEA in the germline V gene. This CDR3 region has 14 residues. With V trimmed by 6 bases and J by 3 bases, 6 bases remained unmatched. The CDR3 nucleotides are TGCAGCGTAAGCCAGGGGGCAGCTAATGAAAAACTGTTTTTT. Amino acids: CSVSQGAANEKLFF.

This clonotype appeared a few times. The J gene is TRBJ2-7, the V gene TRBV30; 11 bases line up with TRBD2. The CDR3 spans 14 residues. The V and J ends lost 3 bases and 3 bases, in that order; junction bases with no gene match: 4. Germline V lookup: CDR1 GTSNPN, CDR2 SVGIG (reference sequence). The CDR3 sequence: CAWRLAGDLYEQYF. In DNA form, the CDR3 reads TGTGCCTGGAGACTAGCGGGGGACCTCTACGAGCAGTACTTC.

In its sample, this clonotype was seen a few times. The chain has TRBV7-8 and TRBJ1-1; possibly TRBD1 for D (5 bases). There are 15 residues in the CDR3. With 1 base removed from V and 7 bases from J, the gap between germline ends came to 16 bases. Germline V gene data show CDR1 as SGHVS and CDR2 as FQNEAQ. CDR3 loop: CASSLEWGPSFEAFF. Written as DNA, the CDR3 is TGTGCCAGCAGCTTAGAGTGGGGCCCAAGCTTTGAAGCTTTCTTT.

In this sample, this clonotype turned up many times. The chain employs TRBV11-2 and TRBJ2-6, with D perhaps assigned TRBD1 or TRBD2 (5 bases each). The CDR3 spans 16 residues. The V gene's germline CDR1 is SGHAT and CDR2 FQNNGV. Trimming took off 4 bases at V and 0 bases at J, with 10 bases between the two ends. DNA of the CDR3: TGTGCCAGCAGCTCCGGGACGGCCTCTGGGGCCAACGTCCTGACTTTC. This encodes CASSSGTASGANVLTF. Full variable domain (rest looked up from reference TRBV11-2 and TRBJ2-6): EAGVAQSPRYKIIEKRQSVAFWCNPISGHATLYWYQQILGQGPKLLIQFQNNGVVDDSQLPKDRFSAERLKGVDSTLKIQPAKLEDSAVYLCASSSGTASGANVLTFGAGSRLTVL.

The chain combines TRBV28 with TRBJ2-7; D perhaps matches TRBD2 (5 bases). Germline V gene lookup returns CDR1 MDHEN and CDR2 SYDVKM. Trimming took off 8 bases at V and 3 bases at J, with 14 bases between the two ends. This CDR3 has 13 amino acids. This CDR3 reads CASGWARGYEQYF. DNA of the CDR3: TGTGCCAGCGGATGGGCTCGGGGCTACGAGCAGTACTTC.

This clonotype was detected ten times or more. The rearrangement uses TRBV29-1 and TRBJ1-1; 7 positions agree with TRBD1. Unmatched junction bases numbered 8, after V lost 4 bases and J lost 3 bases. The germline gives CDR1 SQVTM, CDR2 ANQGSEA. The CDR3 sequence is 14 residues long. As DNA, the CDR3 is TGCAGCGTTGCAGGGAGGGGGCAGTACACTGAAGCTTTCTTT. Amino acid sequence: CSVAGRGQYTEAFF.